This TCR beta chain was sequenced for a study of blood T cell repertoires in COVID-19. Assay used: immunoSEQ multiplex PCR; TCRdb lists only in-frame clones, some missing. Seen here are fewer than 250,000 clones, nearly 95% observed once, and the top ten hold approximately 0.8%. In germline, CDR1 is SGHRS, CDR2 YFSETQ. The CDR3 sequence is 13 residues long. V trimming: 3 bases; J trimming: 6 bases; junction bases outside the gene matches: 1. The Seattle patients, enrolled during active infection, were followed longitudinally. The gene calls are TRBV5-1 and TRBJ1-2; 11 bases are shared with TRBD1. The clonotype comes from a man younger than 40 with COVID-19, enrolled during active disease. Sequenced: peripheral blood. The CDR3 sequence is CASSSGQGDGYTF. The DNA for the CDR3 is TGCGCCAGCAGCTCGGGACAGGGGGATGGCTACACCTTC.